The 31 T cell receptor beta chains below were found in one sample sequenced in a study of cytomegalovirus exposure and HLA in healthy donors. The PCR contained 60 Vbeta and 13 Jbeta primers. Some clones are missing from TCRdb's copy, which holds only in-frame ones; the method was immunoSEQ multiplex PCR. The data hold more than 200,000 clones, with approximately 80% observed a single time. The specimen sequenced was PBMCs. All receptors derive from a girl aged 5-17 years in good health and CMV-seronegative.

The V and J genes are TRBV2 and TRBJ1-1; a weak D match, TRBD1 (6 bases). V was pared by 4 bases and J by 2 bases, with 11 bases between. The CDR3 length is 14 residues. Germline CDR1 SNHLY, CDR2 FYNNEI. DNA of the CDR3: TGTGCCAGCAGTGGATGGGGGCACAACACTGAAGCTTTCTTT. This encodes CASSGWGHNTEAFF.

This chain uses TRBV15 with TRBJ2-3, with 11 bases fitting TRBD1. This CDR3 contains 15 residues. The germline CDR1 and CDR2 sequences are LNHNV and YYDKDF (reference sequence). Trimming took 6 bases from V and 7 from J; bases not matched to a gene: 9. This CDR3 reads CATRGGQGVFNTQYF. The CDR3 DNA reads TGTGCCACCAGAGGGGGACAGGGGGTTTTTAATACGCAGTATTTT. Supplemented by reference TRBV15 and TRBJ2-3, the full variable domain reads DAMVIQNPRYQVTQFGKPVTLSCSQTLNHNVMYWYQQKSSQAPKLLFHYYDKDFNNEADTPDNFQSRRPNTSFCFLDIRSPGLGDTAMYLCATRGGQGVFNTQYFGPGTRLTVL.

Comments on this clone: This specimen includes other DNA sequences encoding the same CDR3. CDR3 residues: CASSLRYEQYF. CDR3 in DNA: TGTGCCAGCAGTTTGCGCTACGAGCAGTACTTC. The chain couples TRBV28 to TRBJ2-7; D remains ambiguous. Deletions cut 3 bases from V and 3 bases from J, with 3 bases between. The CDR3 runs 11 residues. Germline V CDR1 and CDR2: MDHEN, SYDVKM.

This clone was recorded a few times. CDR3 DNA sequence: TGTGCCAGCAGCTTGTGGGGGCATGAGCAGTTCTTC. This encodes CASSLWGHEQFF. The chain recombines TRBV5-6 with TRBJ2-1, with a weak D call TRBD1 (6 bases). The CDR3 is made up of 12 amino acids. In germline, CDR1 is SGHDT, CDR2 YYEEEE. With 1 base removed from V and 8 bases from J, the gap between germline ends came to 7 bases.

This chain joins TRBV28 and TRBJ2-5, with 8 nucleotides matching TRBD2. This CDR3 has 16 amino acids. After removal of 3 bases from V and 4 bases from J, the junction contained 10 bases not matched to a gene. Germline lookup yields CDR1 MDHEN and CDR2 SYDVKM. CDR3 amino acids: CASSLLGTSIRETQYF. The CDR3 nucleotides are TGTGCCAGCAGTTTGTTAGGGACTAGTATTAGAGAGACCCAGTACTTC.

This clone was counted once. This chain links TRBV11-3 with TRBJ2-1; 9 bases are shared with TRBD1. Trimming at V came to 4 bases and at J to 2 bases, leaving 3 bases not matched to a gene. The CDR3 spans 15 residues. From germline, CDR1 is SGHNT and CDR2 YENEEA. This chain's CDR3 is CASSSTGGAYNEQFF. CDR3 in DNA: TGTGCCAGCAGCTCAACAGGGGGCGCCTACAATGAGCAGTTCTTC.

V and J are TRBV6-1 and TRBJ1-2, with 11 bases that match TRBD1. The CDR3 is 15 amino acids. The ends lost 6 bases at V and 3 bases at J; junction bases unmatched: 6. Germline V gene lookup returns CDR1 MNHNS and CDR2 SASEGT. The CDR3 DNA reads as TGTGCCAGCAGAGCGGGACAGGGGGTCGACTATGGCTACACCTTC. Protein product: CASRAGQGVDYGYTF.

The chain carries TRBV27 and TRBJ2-7; a weak D match, TRBD1 (5 bases). The CDR3 covers 12 residues. V dropped 6 bases and J dropped 2 bases, with 8 bases sitting between them. Germline values: CDR1 MNHEY, CDR2 SMNVEV (reference sequence). As DNA, the CDR3 is TGTGCCAGCAGGACACAGGCCTACGAGCAGTACTTC. Amino acid sequence: CASRTQAYEQYF.

This clone was counted once. The chain employs TRBV19 and TRBJ2-1; 8 bases agree with TRBD2. The length of the CDR3 is 16 residues. The junction had 13 bases not matched to a gene; V was cut back by 4 bases and J by 8 bases. Per germline, CDR1 LNHDA and CDR2 SQIVND (reference sequence). CDR3 sequence reads: CASSTFGGGLGYEQFF. In DNA form, the CDR3 reads TGTGCCAGTAGTACCTTCGGGGGGGGCTTGGGCTATGAGCAGTTCTTC.

The rearrangement links TRBV28 to TRBJ2-1; the match to TRBD2 covers 9 bases. Germline V lookup: CDR1 MDHEN, CDR2 SYDVKM. With V trimmed by 6 bases and J by 6 bases, 9 bases remained unmatched. The CDR3 is 15 amino acids. The CDR3, as DNA: TGTGCCAGCAGCTCTGCCAGCGGGGGGCCCAATGAGCAGTTCTTC. It translates to CASSSASGGPNEQFF.

The chain links TRBV7-6 to TRBJ1-3; weak D call: TRBD1 (5 bases). Trimming took off 5 bases at V and 0 bases at J, with 11 bases between the two ends. The CDR3 spans 15 residues. Germline V gene lookup returns CDR1 SGHVS and CDR2 FNYEAQ. The CDR3 loop reads CASSPTVLSGNTIYF. CDR3 nucleotides: TGTGCCAGCAGCCCGACAGTGCTCTCTGGAAACACCATATATTTT.

The chain carries TRBV7-9 and TRBJ1-6; 8 bases are a match to TRBD1. Germline values: CDR1 SEHNR, CDR2 FQNEAQ (reference sequence). V dropped 4 bases and J dropped 8; count of bases not matched to a gene: 4. CDR3 length equals 14 residues. The DNA for the CDR3 is TGTGCCAGCAGCTCAGGACAGGGAGATTCACCCCTCCACTTT. This codes for CASSSGQGDSPLHF.

This clone was observed a handful of times. The chain carries TRBV2 and TRBJ2-2; 7 bases are shared with TRBD1. The germline V gene has CDR1 SNHLY and CDR2 FYNNEI. This CDR3 comprises 16 residues. With 5 bases clipped from V and 6 bases from J, the junction kept 12 bases outside the gene matches. The chain's CDR3 is CASSLTRGLGAGELFF. The CDR3 DNA sequence: TGTGCCAGCAGTCTAACTAGGGGGCTAGGGGCCGGGGAGCTGTTTTTT.

This clone occurred once. CDR3: CASSLGGLAGGPRTDTQYF. In nucleotides, the CDR3 is TGTGCCAGCAGCTTAGGGGGACTAGCGGGGGGGCCTCGCACAGATACGCAGTATTTT. The chain is built from TRBV7-6 and TRBJ2-3; 16 nucleotides match TRBD2. Germline V gene sequence: CDR1 SGHVS, CDR2 FNYEAQ. V lost 1 base, J lost 1 base, and 5 bases stayed unmatched. The CDR3 has 19 residues.

This rearrangement joins TRBV6-5 to TRBJ1-2; D not resolved. This CDR3 has 13 amino acids. The germline CDR1 and CDR2 sequences are MNHEY and SVGAGI. V was cut by 6 bases and J by 8 bases, with 16 bases left in between. CDR3 nucleotides: TGTGCCAGCAGGGGAGTCGGAGGGCGGGGCTACACCTTC. Translation: CASRGVGGRGYTF.

This clone was found once. The chain joins TRBV9 to TRBJ2-1; the D is unclear. The CDR3 runs to 13 residues. Germline-derived CDR1 and CDR2 are SGDLS and YYNGEE. With 1 base removed from V and 10 bases from J, the gap between germline ends came to 12 bases. CDR3 sequence (DNA): TGTGCCAGCAGCGTATCCCCCTCTGGCGAGCAGTTCTTC. Residues: CASSVSPSGEQFF.

This clone has at least ten counts. The CDR3 DNA follows: TGTGCCAGCAGTTACGCCGGGACTAGCACCTACGAGCAGTACTTC. Its translation is CASSYAGTSTYEQYF. This chain uses TRBV11-1 with TRBJ2-7; 9 bases agree with TRBD2. The CDR3 sequence is 15 residues long. Germline CDR1 is SGHAT and CDR2 is FQDESV (reference sequence). Trimming cost V 6 bases and J 2 bases; bases outside gene matches: 8. The full variable domain, with the rest looked up from reference TRBV11-1 and TRBJ2-7, is EAEVAQSPRYKITEKSQAVAFWCDPISGHATLYWYRQILGQGPELLVQFQDESVVDDSQLPKDRFSAERLKGVDSTLKIQPAELGDSAMYLCASSYAGTSTYEQYFGPGTRLTVT.

The count of this clone is one. This chain connects TRBV10-3 to TRBJ1-2; the match to TRBD1 covers 7 bases. Germline V lookup: CDR1 ENHRY, CDR2 SYGVKD. The junction had 7 bases not matched to a gene; V was cut back by 4 bases and J by 8 bases. The CDR3 loop spans 13 amino acids. CDR3 nucleotides: TGTGCCATCAGTGGTTGGGGCAGGGGGGGCTACACCTTC. It encodes CAISGWGRGGYTF.

This rearrangement joins TRBV18 to TRBJ2-3; TRBD2 matches 8 bases. V was pared by 3 bases and J by 3 bases, with 11 bases of the junction left unmatched. CDR1 is KGHSH and CDR2 is LQKENI in the germline V gene. The CDR3 covers 17 residues. The CDR3 here is CASSPSKNGGRTDTQYF. CDR3 in DNA: TGTGCCAGCTCACCGTCAAAGAACGGCGGGAGGACAGATACGCAGTATTTT.

This rearrangement joins TRBV28 to TRBJ2-3; TRBD2 matches at 10 bases. This CDR3 is built from 14 residues. From germline, CDR1 is MDHEN and CDR2 SYDVKM. The trim removed 6 bases at V and 2 bases at J, leaving 2 bases unmatched. CDR3 coding DNA: TGTGCCAGCAGCAGCGGGGGGGACACAGATACGCAGTATTTT. As protein: CASSSGGDTDTQYF. The variable domain in full, completed from reference TRBV28 and TRBJ2-3, reads DVKVTQSSRYLVKRTGEKVFLECVQDMDHENMFWYRQDPGLGLRLIYFSYDVKMKEKGDIPEGYSVSREKKERFSLILESASTNQTSMYLCASSSGGDTDTQYFGPGTRLTVL.

This clone was detected only a few times. This chain joins TRBV6-7 and TRBJ2-1; no definite D call. TRBV6-7 carries the ORF label, with uncertain function. This CDR3 comprises 18 residues. The V end was cut by 5 bases, the J end by 0 bases, with 20 bases between. DNA for the CDR3: TGTGCCAGCAGTCCCCTCAGCGTCCCTACCAACTCCTACAATGAGCAGTTCTTC. Protein product: CASSPLSVPTNSYNEQFF.

CDR3: CASSLSYGGFDREENEQFF. DNA of the CDR3: TGCGCCAGCAGCTTGTCATACGGGGGGTTTGACCGCGAGGAAAATGAGCAGTTCTTC. The chain uses TRBV5-1 and TRBJ2-1; 7 bases are shared with TRBD2. V was clipped by 1 base and J by 7 bases; unmatched bases: 20. This CDR3 has 19 amino acids. Germline V CDR1 and CDR2: SGHRS, YFSETQ.

This clone was seen a few times. J is TRBJ2-7 and V is TRBV2, with D unresolved. The CDR3 consists of 12 residues. Germline CDR1 is SNHLY and CDR2 is FYNNEI. Trimming removed 4 bases at V and 3 bases at J, with 7 bases between. CDR3 protein: CASSGHFYEQYF. CDR3 nucleotide sequence: TGTGCCAGCAGTGGACACTTCTACGAGCAGTACTTC.

The V and J genes are TRBV30 and TRBJ2-5, with 7 bases matching TRBD1. Germline lookup yields CDR1 GTSNPN and CDR2 SVGIG (reference sequence). This CDR3 spans 12 amino acids. Unmatched junction bases numbered 4, after V lost 4 bases and J lost 5 bases. DNA of the CDR3: TGTGCCTGGAACAGGGGAAGGGAGACCCAGTACTTC. The encoded protein is CAWNRGRETQYF.

The rearrangement links TRBV7-8 to TRBJ2-7; TRBD1 might be the D (5 bases). This CDR3 has 18 residues. The V gene's germline CDR1 is SGHVS and CDR2 FQNEAQ. The V and J ends lost 2 bases and 0 bases respectively, with 20 bases between them. DNA for the CDR3: TGTGCCAGCAGCTTATTACGGCAGGGCGGACCCTACTCCTACGAGCAGTACTTC. It specifies CASSLLRQGGPYSYEQYF.

V usage is TRBV7-2 and J usage is TRBJ2-7, with TRBD2 identical over 12 bases. V lost 2 bases to trimming and J lost 3 bases; unmatched junction nucleotides: 2. CDR1 is SGHTA and CDR2 is FQGNSA in the germline V gene. The CDR3 has 15 amino acids. The CDR3 sequence: CASSLPTSGSYEQYF. As DNA, the CDR3 is TGTGCCAGCAGCTTACCGACTAGCGGGAGCTACGAGCAGTACTTC.

The chain recombines TRBV4-1 with TRBJ2-3; perhaps TRBD2 as D (5 bases). With 0 bases removed from V and 6 bases from J, the gap between germline ends came to 13 bases. This CDR3 comprises 15 residues. Germline V lookup: CDR1 MGHRA, CDR2 YSYEKL. DNA for the CDR3: TGCGCCAGCAGCCAAGACATGGGCGGGCTGGATACGCAGTATTTT. This codes for CASSQDMGGLDTQYF.

This clone has just one count. This chain uses TRBV7-7 with TRBJ2-2, with D hard to call. The CDR3 is made up of 13 amino acids. Germline V CDR1 and CDR2: SSHAT, FNYEAQ (reference sequence). Trimming removed 2 bases from V and 7 bases from J, with 8 bases in between. This CDR3 reads CASSLTIIGELFF. As DNA, the CDR3 is TGTGCCAGCAGCTTAACTATCATCGGGGAGCTGTTTTTT.

This sequence joins TRBV11-1 and TRBJ2-2; the match to TRBD2 covers 8 bases. The V gene's germline CDR1 is SGHAT and CDR2 FQDESV (reference sequence). The V and J ends lost 3 bases and 4 bases, in that order; junction bases with no gene match: 7. The CDR3 has 16 amino acids. CDR3 in amino acids: CASSFRTSRGTGELFF. Written as DNA, the CDR3 is TGTGCCAGCAGCTTCCGGACTAGCCGGGGCACCGGGGAGCTGTTTTTT.

V usage is TRBV7-3 and J usage is TRBJ1-2; the D gene is possibly TRBD1 (5 bases). Deletions cut 5 bases from V and 6 bases from J, with 19 bases between. The CDR3 has 15 residues. The germline V gene encodes CDR1 SGHTA and CDR2 FQGTGA. The CDR3: CASSPTGGGMNGYTF. Written as DNA, the CDR3 is TGTGCCAGCAGCCCGACGGGGGGAGGTATGAATGGCTACACCTTC.

CDR3 loop: CASSPLGRGTEAFF. In nucleotides, the CDR3 is TGTGCCAGCAGTCCGTTGGGGCGGGGGACTGAAGCTTTCTTT. This chain uses TRBV28 with TRBJ1-1; D is perhaps TRBD1 (5 bases). The CDR3 is made up of 14 amino acids. In germline, CDR1 is MDHEN, CDR2 SYDVKM. V was clipped by 5 bases and J by 5 bases, with 15 bases between them. Together with reference TRBV28 and TRBJ1-1, the CDR3 gives the full variable domain: DVKVTQSSRYLVKRTGEKVFLECVQDMDHENMFWYRQDPGLGLRLIYFSYDVKMKEKGDIPEGYSVSREKKERFSLILESASTNQTSMYLCASSPLGRGTEAFFGQGTRLTVV.